This passage covers 2 T cell receptor beta chains from one sample sequenced in a study of tumor and adjacent non-tumor tissue in lung cancer. This sample's RNA came from whole unsorted tissue. This non-tumor lung sample came from over 3 cm beyond the tumor edge. TCRbeta libraries were built with three rounds of nested PCR, modified from ARM-PCR. TCRdb reanalysed the multiplex PCR reads using MiXCR and keeps one entry per CDR3 protein. The sample includes 90,000 to 100,000 distinct CDR3 sequences, 80% of them seen just once. Sequencing was performed on distant non-tumor lung tissue. These receptors were taken from a man aged 55-75 years with small cell lung cancer.

A remark on this clonotype: Without the conserved terminal phenylalanine or tryptophan, this CDR3 likely stems from a read error. The DNA is left out, because the CDR3 cannot be placed on it with certainty; the CDR3 is given as TCRdb lists it. The rearrangement uses TRBV12-3 or TRBV12-4 and TRBJ1-1. The CDR3 is 15 residues long, counting both termini. The CDR3 loop reads CASSSSVRRSAETFS.

A word on this clonotype: The germline gene is not matched at one end of the junction; a read error may be the cause. The chain combines TRBV5-1 with TRBJ2-5, with D perhaps TRBD2 (6 bases). The CDR3 runs 13 residues. Germline V gene lookup returns CDR1 SGHRS and CDR2 YFSETQ. CDR3 amino acids: CASNPGSQETQYF. For the CDR3, the DNA is TGTGCCAGCAACCCCGGGAGTCAAGAGACCCAGTACTTC.